Each of the 16 T cell receptor beta chains below was sequenced from the same sample in a study of T cells in Graves' hyperthyroidism and ophthalmopathy. The TCR beta CDR3 regions underwent amplification using RNA transcripts as the source. Researchers ran a first-round RT-PCR on the TCR CDR3 using the HTBI primer set. One entry per CDR3 protein results from TCRdb running MiXCR on the multiplex PCR reads. The data show about 290,000 distinct CDR3 sequences, roughly an eighth seen once. The specimen sequenced was blood. These receptors were collected from a woman aged 40 to 50 with Graves' hyperthyroidism.

Ten or more counts support this clonotype. The CDR3 sequence: CASSSLTTSTEAFF. CDR3 bases: TGTGCCAGCAGTTCCTTGACAACGAGCACTGAAGCTTTCTTT. The chain employs TRBV6-2 or TRBV6-3 and TRBJ1-1; D gene uncertain. Deletions cut 4 bases from V and 4 bases from J, with 13 bases between. Germline CDR1 reads MNHEY; CDR2 reads SVGEGT. The CDR3 consists of 14 residues.

Many counts were recorded for this clonotype. The rearrangement uses TRBV5-6 and TRBJ1-5, with D uncertain. Germline assignment: CDR1 SGHDT and CDR2 YYEEEE. The ends were cut back, 0 bases at V and 7 bases at J, with 8 bases in the middle. The CDR3 is 13 residues long. CDR3 amino acids: CASSLAGGQPQHF. CDR3 coding DNA: TGTGCCAGCAGCTTGGCCGGAGGACAGCCCCAGCATTTT.

This clonotype has ten or more counts. The V and J genes are TRBV6-2 or TRBV6-3 and TRBJ2-3; the match to TRBD2 covers 10 bases. Germline V gene data show CDR1 as MNHEY and CDR2 as SVGEGT. The V gene end was trimmed by 7 bases and the J gene end by 0 bases; junction bases not matched to a gene: 4. The CDR3 spans 15 residues. CDR3 nucleotides: TGTGCCAGCACCATTAGCGGGAGGAGCACAGATACGCAGTATTTT. Residues: CASTISGRSTDTQYF.

The chain joins TRBV20-1 to TRBJ2-5; 8 positions agree with TRBD1. V shed 2 bases and J 5 bases; nucleotides not matched to a gene: 4. The CDR3 consists of 13 residues. Germline-derived CDR1 and CDR2 are DFQATT and SNEGSKA (reference sequence). The CDR3 loop is CSARQGAVETQYF. The CDR3 DNA is TGCAGTGCTAGACAGGGGGCTGTGGAGACCCAGTACTTC.

This clonotype was found many times. The chain uses TRBV12-3 or TRBV12-4 and TRBJ1-5, with D possibly TRBD1 on 6 matching bases. The V and J ends lost 4 bases and 2 bases respectively, with 12 bases between them. CDR3 length: 15 amino acids. The CDR3 reads CASSSQGRGNQPQHF. DNA of the CDR3: TGTGCCAGCAGTTCACAGGGAAGGGGCAATCAGCCCCAGCATTTT.

This clonotype was found many times. The chain carries TRBV11-2 and TRBJ2-5; D may be TRBD2 (6 bases). Germline CDR1 reads SGHAT; CDR2 reads FQNNGV. Between the trimmed V and J ends, which lost 4 bases and 5 bases, there was a span of 23 bases. The CDR3 consists of 17 residues. The CDR3 region has the DNA TGTGCCAGCAGCTCCGGGCCTAGGGTTGCGGGAATCGAGACCCAGTACTTC. Translated: CASSSGPRVAGIETQYF.

This clonotype showed up many times. The chain is built from TRBV7-8 and TRBJ2-1, with a tentative D call TRBD2 (5 bases). CDR1 and CDR2 from the germline V gene are SGHVS and FQNEAQ. The V and J ends lost 2 bases and 1 base respectively, with 21 bases between them. This CDR3 comprises 19 residues. The CDR3 loop is CASSLRPRVGSGSYNEQFF. The CDR3 bases are TGTGCCAGCAGCTTAAGGCCACGGGTGGGCAGCGGATCCTACAATGAGCAGTTCTTC.

This clonotype has at least ten counts. Mismatch with germline at one junction end may stem from a read error. This chain connects TRBV11-2 to TRBJ1-5; 8 nucleotides agree with TRBD1. Germline CDR1 reads SGHAT; CDR2 reads FQNNGV. The CDR3 length is 16 residues. CDR3 in amino acids: CAGSTPTGGGNQPQHF. CDR3 sequence (DNA): TGTGCCGGCAGCACACCCACAGGGGGAGGCAATCAGCCCCAGCATTTT.

This clonotype was found many times. The chain uses TRBV6-6 and TRBJ1-4; D call uncertain. Germline V gene sequence: CDR1 MNHNY, CDR2 SVGAGI (reference sequence). The CDR3 length is 14 residues. Trimming removed 2 bases from V and 5 bases from J, with 9 bases in between. CDR3 amino acids: CASSYDVENEKLFF. In DNA form, the CDR3 reads TGTGCCAGCAGTTACGATGTGGAAAATGAAAAACTGTTTTTT.

The sample holds many counts of this clonotype. CDR3 region: CASSLGTDPNIQYF. The CDR3 DNA reads as TGTGCCAGCAGCTTAGGGACAGACCCAAACATTCAGTACTTC. This sequence joins TRBV7-9 and TRBJ2-4, with TRBD1 as a possible D gene (6 bases). Looked up from germline, CDR1 is SEHNR and CDR2 is FQNEAQ (reference sequence). V lost 1 base to trimming and J lost 6 bases, with 10 bases between them. The CDR3 has 14 amino acids.

This clonotype was detected many times. V and J are TRBV7-9 and TRBJ2-5; TRBD1 matches 8 bases. The CDR3 is 15 residues long. J lost 5 bases, V lost 1 base, and 6 bases had no gene match. The germline V gene has CDR1 SEHNR and CDR2 FQNEAQ (reference sequence). CDR3 protein: CASSLVTGVYETQYF. Written as DNA, the CDR3 is TGTGCCAGCAGCTTAGTGACAGGGGTGTACGAGACCCAGTACTTC. Full variable domain (outside the CDR3, taken from reference TRBV7-9 and TRBJ2-5): DTGVSQNPRHKITKRGQNVTFRCDPISEHNRLYWYRQTLGQGPEFLTYFQNEAQLEKSRLLSDRFSAERPKGSFSTLEIQRTEQGDSAMYLCASSLVTGVYETQYFGPGTRLLVL.

This clonotype was recorded a few times. This CDR3 reads CAIRVTEDSNQPQHF. In nucleotides, the CDR3 is TGTGCCATCAGAGTCACAGAAGATAGCAATCAGCCCCAGCATTTT. The chain carries TRBV10-3 and TRBJ1-5; D not certain. With 6 bases removed from V and 0 bases from J, the gap between germline ends came to 12 bases. Germline V CDR1 and CDR2: ENHRY, SYGVKD. CDR3 length equals 15 residues.

Ten or more counts support this clonotype. The CDR3 here is CASSFGVQGNEQFF. Here the CDR3 DNA reads TGCGCCAGCAGCTTCGGAGTACAGGGAAATGAGCAGTTCTTC. This chain links TRBV5-1 with TRBJ2-1; tentative D call: TRBD1 (6 bases). The V gene's germline CDR1 is SGHRS and CDR2 YFSETQ. Deletions cut 2 bases from V and 7 bases from J, with 13 bases between. The CDR3 runs 14 residues. The whole variable domain, filled in from reference TRBV5-1 and TRBJ2-1, reads KAGVTQTPRYLIKTRGQQVTLSCSPISGHRSVSWYQQTPGQGLQFLFEYFSETQRNKGNFPGRFSGRQFSNSRSEMNVSTLELGDSALYLCASSFGVQGNEQFFGPGTRLTVL.

This clonotype occurred many times. The chain joins TRBV11-2 to TRBJ2-2, with 12 bases that match TRBD2. Losses at the gene ends were 6 bases for V and 4 bases for J; bases not matched to a gene: 3. This CDR3 has 15 amino acids. Germline V CDR1 and CDR2: SGHAT, FQNNGV. This CDR3 is CASRTGLAGTGELFF. Here the CDR3 DNA reads TGTGCCAGCAGAACGGGACTAGCGGGCACCGGGGAGCTGTTTTTT.

This clonotype was detected many times. DNA for the CDR3: TGTGCCAGCTCACGGGGGGGGGACACTGAAGCTTTCTTT. Residues: CASSRGGDTEAFF. This sequence joins TRBV18 and TRBJ1-1, with D tentatively TRBD1 (5 bases). CDR3 length: 13 residues. Germline CDR1 is KGHSH and CDR2 is LQKENI. V lost 4 bases and J 3 bases, leaving 9 bases between the germline ends.

The table lists this clonotype with many counts. This rearrangement joins TRBV12-3 or TRBV12-4 to TRBJ2-2, with TRBD2 identical over 8 bases. With V trimmed by 6 bases and J by 6 bases, 9 bases remained unmatched. The CDR3 length is 15 residues. CDR3 coding DNA: TGTGCCAGCAGGTCCGGGACTAGACTTTCCGGGGAGCTGTTTTTT. Encoded protein: CASRSGTRLSGELFF.